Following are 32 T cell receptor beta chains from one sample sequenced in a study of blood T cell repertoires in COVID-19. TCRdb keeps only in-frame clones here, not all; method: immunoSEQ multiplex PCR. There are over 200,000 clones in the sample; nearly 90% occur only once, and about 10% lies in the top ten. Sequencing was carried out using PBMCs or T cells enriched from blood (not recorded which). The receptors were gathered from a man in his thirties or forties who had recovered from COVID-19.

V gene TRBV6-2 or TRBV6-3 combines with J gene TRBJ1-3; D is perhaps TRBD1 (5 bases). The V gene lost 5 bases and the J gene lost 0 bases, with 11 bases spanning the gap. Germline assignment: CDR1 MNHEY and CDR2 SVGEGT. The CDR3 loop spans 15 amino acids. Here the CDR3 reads CASSDRRYSGNTIYF. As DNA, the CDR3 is TGTGCCAGCAGTGACAGACGGTACTCTGGAAACACCATATATTTT.

CDR3 nucleotide sequence: TGCAGCGTTTTGGGGAGCGCTAACTATGGCTACACCTTC. Protein: CSVLGSANYGYTF. The chain links TRBV29-1 to TRBJ1-2; no firm D call. The germline gives CDR1 SQVTM, CDR2 ANQGSEA. The CDR3 has 13 amino acids. V lost 5 bases and J 0 bases, leaving 10 bases between the germline ends.

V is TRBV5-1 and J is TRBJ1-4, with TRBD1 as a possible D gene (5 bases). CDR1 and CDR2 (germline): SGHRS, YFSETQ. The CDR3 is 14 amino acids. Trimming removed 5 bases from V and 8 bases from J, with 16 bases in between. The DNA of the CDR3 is TGCGCCAGCAGAATAGACAGCCTAAAGGAAAAACTGTTTTTT. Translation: CASRIDSLKEKLFF.

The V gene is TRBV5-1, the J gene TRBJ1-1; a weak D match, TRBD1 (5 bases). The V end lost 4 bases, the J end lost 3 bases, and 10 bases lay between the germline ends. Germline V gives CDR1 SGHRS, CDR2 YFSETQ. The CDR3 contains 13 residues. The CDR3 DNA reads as TGCGCCAGCAGCCCCGGGGGGGACACTGAAGCTTTCTTT. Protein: CASSPGGDTEAFF.

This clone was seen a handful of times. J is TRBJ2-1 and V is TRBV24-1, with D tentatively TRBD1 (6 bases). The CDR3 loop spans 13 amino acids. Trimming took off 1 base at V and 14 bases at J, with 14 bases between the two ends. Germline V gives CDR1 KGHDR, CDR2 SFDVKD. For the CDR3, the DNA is TGTGCCACCAGTGATTTTCATGGGACACTAGAGTTCTTC. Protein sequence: CATSDFHGTLEFF.

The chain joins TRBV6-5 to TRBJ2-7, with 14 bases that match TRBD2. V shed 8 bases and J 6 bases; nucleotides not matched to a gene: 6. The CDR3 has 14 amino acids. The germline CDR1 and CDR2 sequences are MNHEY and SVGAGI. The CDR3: CASEVGTSGSEQYF. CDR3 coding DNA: TGTGCCAGCGAGGTCGGGACTAGCGGGAGCGAGCAGTACTTC.

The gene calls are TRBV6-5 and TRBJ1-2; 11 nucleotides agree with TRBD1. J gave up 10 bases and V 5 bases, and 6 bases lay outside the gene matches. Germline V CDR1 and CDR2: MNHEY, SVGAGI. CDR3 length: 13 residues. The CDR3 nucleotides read TGTGCCAGCAGTAGGACAGGGGGCGATCACTACACCTTC. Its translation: CASSRTGGDHYTF.

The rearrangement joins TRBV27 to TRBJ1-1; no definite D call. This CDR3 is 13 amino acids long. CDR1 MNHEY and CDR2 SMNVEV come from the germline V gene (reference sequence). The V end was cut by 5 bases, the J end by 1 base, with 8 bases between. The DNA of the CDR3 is TGTGCCAGCAGTCAACACGAGAACACTGAAGCTTTCTTT. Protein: CASSQHENTEAFF.

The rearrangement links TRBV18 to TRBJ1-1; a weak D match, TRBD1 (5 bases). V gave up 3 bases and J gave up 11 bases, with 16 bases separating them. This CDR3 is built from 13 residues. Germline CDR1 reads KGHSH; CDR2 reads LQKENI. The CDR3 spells CASSPGGRDAAFF. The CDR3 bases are TGTGCCAGCTCACCCGGCGGGAGGGACGCCGCTTTCTTT. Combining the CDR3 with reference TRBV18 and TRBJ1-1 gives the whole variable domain NAGVMQNPRHLVRRRGQEARLRCSPMKGHSHVYWYRQLPEEGLKFMVYLQKENIIDESGMPKERFSAEFPKEGPSILRIQQVVRGDSAAYFCASSPGGRDAAFFGQGTRLTVV.

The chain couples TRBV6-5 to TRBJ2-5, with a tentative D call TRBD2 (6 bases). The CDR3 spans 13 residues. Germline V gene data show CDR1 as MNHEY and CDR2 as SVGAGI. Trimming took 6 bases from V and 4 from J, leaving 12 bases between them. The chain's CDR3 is CASSRGVGETQYF. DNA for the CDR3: TGTGCCAGCAGCCGCGGGGTCGGAGAGACCCAGTACTTC.

For the CDR3, the DNA is TGTGCCAGCAGCCCAGGGGACCATCACACCGGGGAGCTGTTTTTT. It specifies CASSPGDHHTGELFF. The chain joins TRBV7-9 to TRBJ2-2, with D possibly being TRBD1 (6 bases). Germline CDR1 and CDR2: SEHNR and FQNEAQ (reference sequence). The length of the CDR3 is 15 residues. The V end lost 5 bases, the J end lost 3 bases, and 13 bases lay between the germline ends.

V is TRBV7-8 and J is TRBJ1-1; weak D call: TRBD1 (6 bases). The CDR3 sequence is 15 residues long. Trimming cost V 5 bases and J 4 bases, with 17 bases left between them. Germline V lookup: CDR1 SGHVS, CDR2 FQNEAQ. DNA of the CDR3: TGTGCCAGCAGCAACGATAACAGGGTAACCACTGAAGCTTTCTTT. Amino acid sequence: CASSNDNRVTTEAFF. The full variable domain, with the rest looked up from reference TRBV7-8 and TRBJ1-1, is GAGVSQSPRYKVAKRGQDVALRCDPISGHVSLFWYQQALGQGPEFLTYFQNEAQLDKSGLPSDRFFAERPEGSVSTLKIQRTQQEDSAVYLCASSNDNRVTTEAFFGQGTRLTVV.

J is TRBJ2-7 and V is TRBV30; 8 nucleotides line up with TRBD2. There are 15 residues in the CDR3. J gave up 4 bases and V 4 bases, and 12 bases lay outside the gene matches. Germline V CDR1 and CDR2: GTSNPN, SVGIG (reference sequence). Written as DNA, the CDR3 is TGTGCCTGGACCGAGACTAGCGCCGGGGGGTACGAGCAGTACTTC. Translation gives CAWTETSAGGYEQYF.

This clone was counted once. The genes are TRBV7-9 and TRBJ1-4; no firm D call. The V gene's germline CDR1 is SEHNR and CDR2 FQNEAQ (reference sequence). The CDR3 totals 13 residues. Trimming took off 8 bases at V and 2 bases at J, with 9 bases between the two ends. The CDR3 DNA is TGTGCCAGCGAGGGAGTTACTAATGAAAAACTGTTTTTT. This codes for CASEGVTNEKLFF.

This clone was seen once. As DNA, the CDR3 is TGTGCCAGCAGCTTACCGGGAACCGGGGAGCTGTTTTTT. It yields the protein CASSLPGTGELFF. The chain carries TRBV11-1 and TRBJ2-2, with a tentative D call TRBD2 (5 bases). Germline CDR1 and CDR2: SGHAT and FQDESV (reference sequence). This CDR3 has 13 residues. V gave up 2 bases and J gave up 5 bases, with 6 bases separating them.

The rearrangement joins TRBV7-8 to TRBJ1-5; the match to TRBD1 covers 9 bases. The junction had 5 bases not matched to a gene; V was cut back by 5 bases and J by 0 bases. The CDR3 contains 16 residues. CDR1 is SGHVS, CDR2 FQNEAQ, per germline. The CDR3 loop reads CASSAQTGGSNQPQHF. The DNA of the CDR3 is TGTGCCAGCAGCGCCCAGACAGGGGGTAGCAATCAGCCCCAGCATTTT. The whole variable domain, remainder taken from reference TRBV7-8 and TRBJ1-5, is GAGVSQSPRYKVAKRGQDVALRCDPISGHVSLFWYQQALGQGPEFLTYFQNEAQLDKSGLPSDRFFAERPEGSVSTLKIQRTQQEDSAVYLCASSAQTGGSNQPQHFGDGTRLSIL.

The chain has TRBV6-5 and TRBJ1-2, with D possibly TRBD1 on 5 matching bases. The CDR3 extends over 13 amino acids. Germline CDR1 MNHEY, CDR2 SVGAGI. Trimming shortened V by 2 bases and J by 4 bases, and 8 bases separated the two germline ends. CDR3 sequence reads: CASSYRQGYGYTF. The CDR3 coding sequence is TGTGCCAGCAGTTACCGGCAGGGCTATGGCTACACCTTC.

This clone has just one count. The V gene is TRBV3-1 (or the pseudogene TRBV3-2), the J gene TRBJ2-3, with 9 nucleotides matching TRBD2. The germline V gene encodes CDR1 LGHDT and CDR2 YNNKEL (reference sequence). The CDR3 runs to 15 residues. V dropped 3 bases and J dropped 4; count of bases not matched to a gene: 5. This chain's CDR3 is CASSQLSGSPDTQYF. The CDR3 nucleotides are TGTGCCAGCAGCCAGCTTAGCGGGAGTCCAGATACGCAGTATTTT.

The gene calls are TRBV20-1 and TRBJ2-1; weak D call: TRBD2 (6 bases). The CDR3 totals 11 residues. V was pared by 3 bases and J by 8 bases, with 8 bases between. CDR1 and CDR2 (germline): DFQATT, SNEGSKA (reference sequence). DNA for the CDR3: TGCAGTGCTAGGGGGGGTGATGAGCAGTTCTTC. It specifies CSARGGDEQFF.

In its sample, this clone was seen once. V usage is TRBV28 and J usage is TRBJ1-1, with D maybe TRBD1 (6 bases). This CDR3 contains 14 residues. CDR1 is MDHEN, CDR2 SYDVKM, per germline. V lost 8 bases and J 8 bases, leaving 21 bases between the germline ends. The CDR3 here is CASFSWGTTLEAFF. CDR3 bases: TGTGCCAGCTTCTCTTGGGGGACAACCTTAGAAGCTTTCTTT.

This CDR3 reads CAWNQQEEEFAFF. The CDR3, as DNA: TGTGCCTGGAACCAACAGGAAGAGGAGTTCGCTTTCTTT. The chain has TRBV30 and TRBJ1-1; possibly TRBD1 for D (5 bases). Trimming shortened V by 4 bases and J by 11 bases, and 20 bases separated the two germline ends. This CDR3 region has 13 residues. Germline CDR1 is GTSNPN and CDR2 is SVGIG (reference sequence).

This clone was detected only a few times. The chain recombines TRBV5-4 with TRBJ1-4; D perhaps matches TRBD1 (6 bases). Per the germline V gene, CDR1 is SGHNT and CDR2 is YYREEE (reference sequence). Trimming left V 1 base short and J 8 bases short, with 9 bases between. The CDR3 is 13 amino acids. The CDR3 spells CASSLKGQEKLFF. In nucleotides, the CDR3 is TGTGCCAGCAGCTTGAAAGGACAGGAAAAACTGTTTTTT.

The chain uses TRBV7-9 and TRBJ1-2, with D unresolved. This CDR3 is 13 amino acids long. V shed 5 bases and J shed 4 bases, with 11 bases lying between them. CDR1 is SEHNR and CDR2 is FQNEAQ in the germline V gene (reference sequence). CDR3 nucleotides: TGTGCCAGCAGCCCGGGGAGTGGCTATGGCTACACCTTC. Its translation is CASSPGSGYGYTF.

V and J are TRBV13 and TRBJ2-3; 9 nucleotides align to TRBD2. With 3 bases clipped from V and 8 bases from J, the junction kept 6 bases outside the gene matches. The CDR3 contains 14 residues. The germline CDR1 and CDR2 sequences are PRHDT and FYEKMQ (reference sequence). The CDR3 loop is CASSLSGGFGTQYF. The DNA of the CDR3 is TGTGCCAGCAGCTTGAGCGGGGGGTTTGGTACGCAGTATTTT.

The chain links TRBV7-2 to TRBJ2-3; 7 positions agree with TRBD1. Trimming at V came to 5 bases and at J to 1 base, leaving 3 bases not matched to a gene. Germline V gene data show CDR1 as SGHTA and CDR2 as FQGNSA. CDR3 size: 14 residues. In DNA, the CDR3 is TGTGCCAGCAGCCCCGGGACAGGCACAGATACGCAGTATTTT. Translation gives CASSPGTGTDTQYF.

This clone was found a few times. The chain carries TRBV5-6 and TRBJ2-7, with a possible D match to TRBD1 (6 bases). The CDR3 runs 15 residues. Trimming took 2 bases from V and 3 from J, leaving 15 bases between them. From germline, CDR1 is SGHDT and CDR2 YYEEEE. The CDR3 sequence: CASSLQGRSVYEQYF. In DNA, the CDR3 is TGTGCCAGCAGCTTACAGGGACGTTCGGTCTACGAGCAGTACTTC.

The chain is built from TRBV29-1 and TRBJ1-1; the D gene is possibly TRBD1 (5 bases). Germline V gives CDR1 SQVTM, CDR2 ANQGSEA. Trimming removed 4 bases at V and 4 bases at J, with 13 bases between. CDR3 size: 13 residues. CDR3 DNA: TGCAGCGTTGCCAGAGTCGGGGGCACTGAAGCTTTCTTT. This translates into CSVARVGGTEAFF.

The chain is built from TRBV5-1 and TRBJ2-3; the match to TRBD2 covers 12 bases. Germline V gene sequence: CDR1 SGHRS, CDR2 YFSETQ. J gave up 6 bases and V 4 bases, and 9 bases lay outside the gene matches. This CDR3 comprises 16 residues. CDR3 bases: TGCGCCAGCAGCCCGAAACTAGCGGGGGGACGGGATACGCAGTATTTT. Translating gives CASSPKLAGGRDTQYF.

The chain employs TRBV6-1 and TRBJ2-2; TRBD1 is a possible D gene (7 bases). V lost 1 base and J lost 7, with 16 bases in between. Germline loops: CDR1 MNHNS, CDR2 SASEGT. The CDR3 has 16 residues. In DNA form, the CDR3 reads TGTGCCAGCAGTGAAGAGGGGGCGGGGACCCTCGGGGAGCTGTTTTTT. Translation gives CASSEEGAGTLGELFF.

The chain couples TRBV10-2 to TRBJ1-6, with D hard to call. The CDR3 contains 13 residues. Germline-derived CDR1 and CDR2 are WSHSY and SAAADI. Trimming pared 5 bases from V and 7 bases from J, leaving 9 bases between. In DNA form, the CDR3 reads TGCGCCAGCAGTTGGAGCGAGAATTCACCCCTCCACTTT. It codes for CASSWSENSPLHF.

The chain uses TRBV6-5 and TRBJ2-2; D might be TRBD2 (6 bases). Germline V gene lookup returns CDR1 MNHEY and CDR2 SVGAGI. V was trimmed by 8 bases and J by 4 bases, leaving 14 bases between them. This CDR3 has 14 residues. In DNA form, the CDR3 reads TGTGCCAGCCGGCGGGACGCCCTCACCGGGGAGCTGTTTTTT. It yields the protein CASRRDALTGELFF.

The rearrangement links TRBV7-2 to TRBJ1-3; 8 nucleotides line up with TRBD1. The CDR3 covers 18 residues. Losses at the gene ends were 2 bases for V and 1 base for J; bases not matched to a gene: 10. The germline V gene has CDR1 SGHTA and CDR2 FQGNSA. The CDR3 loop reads CASSLSTGGILSGNTIYF. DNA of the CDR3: TGTGCCAGCAGCTTATCCACAGGGGGTATTCTATCTGGAAACACCATATATTTT.